The present T cell receptor beta chain was sequenced within a study of glioma-infiltrating T cells after dendritic cell vaccination (dated by TCRdb to about 2016). For the study in its entirety: Of the approximately 15 glioblastoma patients in the cohort, all drawn from Phase I and II dendritic cell vaccination trials, 9 were newly diagnosed and 6 had recurrent disease. Between the early 2000s and the early 2010s, the patients were given dendritic cell vaccination pulsed with autologous tumor lysate. The vaccine was prepared from monocyte-derived dendritic cells that were cultured for around 7 days with IL-4 and GM-CSF and then pulsed overnight with autologous tumor lysate. Each patient was given three intradermal dendritic cell vaccine injections, spaced two weeks apart, in the arm below the axilla. Deep sequencing of TCR beta CDR3 regions was used to quantify tumor-infiltrating lymphocyte content and compare tumor and blood repertoires in dendritic cell-vaccinated glioblastoma patients. Survival after dendritic cell vaccination was correlated with TCR sequencing metrics such as TIL content and the overlap between tumor and blood repertoires.

The paper as a whole reports these results and caveats: Longer time to progression and overall survival after dendritic cell vaccination were predicted by higher estimated pretreatment TIL content. The response model built on TCR overlap across three groups was characterized as speculative, with prospective validation still needed. TCR clonality showed no direct relationship with survival, which suggests that a diverse polyclonal response may matter. The cohort was small and heterogeneous, with few patients having full blood and tumor sets and even fewer initial-recurrent tumor pairs.

Turning to this clone: The antigen it binds to is not known. Qualities for individual bases were not recorded, and no much larger clone is one base off.

The CDR3, from cysteine to phenylalanine, totals 13 residues. Only the CDR3 portion is preserved as DNA: 39 bases, with reading frame beginning at the first base. The germline V gene specifies SGHTA as CDR1 and FQGTGA as CDR2. The germline ends are 9 bases apart after V is trimmed by 5 bases and J by 2 bases. Using the immunoSEQ assay, TCRB CDR3 regions were amplified from about 1.9 micrograms of genomic DNA, or from all available DNA when less than that was on hand. For multiplex PCR, 60 forward primers for TCR V beta segments and 13 reverse primers for J beta segments were used. Synthetic control templates were spiked into each sample at limiting dilution to estimate reads per starting template. Sequencing produced 87 bp reads on the Illumina HiSeq System. The authors' analysis ran thus. To remove PCR and sequencing errors, closely related sequences were merged with a nearest neighbor algorithm. TCR overlap was measured as the percentage of unique tumor TCR beta sequences that were also present in the peripheral blood of the same patient. In its TCRdb copy, this immuneACCESS table keeps in-frame sequences only and misses some clones. Where compared with another copy, unresolved V genes explain less than half of these, and the others have no known cause. The DNA was the basis for D and trimming; V, J and clone size are from that table. Across this sample there are roughly 100,000 clones, with around 89% seen only once. The ten largest clones take up roughly 2.5% of the sample.

The intended sense of this specimen's time point label: after dendritic cell vaccination, including at tumor progression/relapse. To be selected, patients needed enough residual fresh-frozen tumor tissue and more than two years of available survival data. An isocitrate dehydrogenase mutation was not carried by any of the glioblastoma patients, although molecular status was otherwise variable. PBMC were collected before vaccination, two weeks after the third vaccination, and at tumor progression if progression occurred. The Qiagen DNeasy Blood extraction Kit was used for extraction of genomic DNA. The sequenced sample was blood, obtained after dendritic cell vaccination. The rearrangement joined TRBV7-3 to TRBJ1-1; the D region possibly corresponds to TRBD1 (5 bases align). This clonotype was sampled from a human donor with glioblastoma. This receptor carries the CDR3 CASSLRENTEAFF. The DNA sequence reads TGTGCCAGCAGCCTCAGGGAAAACACTGAAGCTTTCTTT.